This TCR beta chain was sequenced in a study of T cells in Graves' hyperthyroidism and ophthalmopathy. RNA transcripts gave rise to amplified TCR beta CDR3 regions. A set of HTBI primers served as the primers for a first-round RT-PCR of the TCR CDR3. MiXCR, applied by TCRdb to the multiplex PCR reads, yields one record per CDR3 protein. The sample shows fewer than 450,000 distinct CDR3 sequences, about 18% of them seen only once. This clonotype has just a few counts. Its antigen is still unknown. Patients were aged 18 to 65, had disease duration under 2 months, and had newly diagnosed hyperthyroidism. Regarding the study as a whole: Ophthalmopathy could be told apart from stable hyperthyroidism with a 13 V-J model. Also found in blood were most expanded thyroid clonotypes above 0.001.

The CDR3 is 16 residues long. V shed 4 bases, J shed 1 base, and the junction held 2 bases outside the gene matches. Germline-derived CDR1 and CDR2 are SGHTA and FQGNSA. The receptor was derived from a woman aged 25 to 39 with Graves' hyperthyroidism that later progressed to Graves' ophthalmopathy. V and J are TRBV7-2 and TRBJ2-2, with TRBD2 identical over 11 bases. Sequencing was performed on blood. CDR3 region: CASSSTSGRNTGELFF. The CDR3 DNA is TGTGCCAGCAGCTCCACTAGCGGGAGGAACACCGGGGAGCTGTTTTTT.